The next 7 T cell receptor beta chains were all read from a single sample in a study of T cells expressing NK-cell markers. With the 5' RACE reads reprocessed, TCRdb shows one record per CDR3 protein and no DNA. The sample data list about 260,000 distinct CDR3 sequences. The sequenced sample was blood T cells: a sorted CD56 or NKG2C T cell subset, CD4+ or CD8+ T cells, or bulk PBMC T cells (not recorded which). Every receptor here comes from a woman between 18 and 69 years old in good health.

The chain's CDR3 is CASSQGQSYGYTF. The rearrangement uses TRBV12-3 or TRBV12-4 and TRBJ1-2; TCRdb picks TRBD1, but there is no DNA to check that call. The CDR3 runs 13 residues.

V and J are TRBV12-3 or TRBV12-4 and TRBJ2-2; TCRdb selects TRBD1, and the lack of DNA leaves this call unchecked. The CDR3 consists of 15 residues. The CDR3 loop is CASSWTGKNGGELFF.

V is TRBV7-9 and J is TRBJ2-1. Per the germline V gene, CDR1 is SEHNR and CDR2 is FQNEAQ (reference sequence). The CDR3 extends over 13 amino acids. CDR3 in amino acids: CASSFSGYNEQFF. Based on the CDR3 plus reference TRBV7-9 and TRBJ2-1, the full variable domain is DTGVSQNPRHKITKRGQNVTFRCDPISEHNRLYWYRQTLGQGPEFLTYFQNEAQLEKSRLLSDRFSAERPKGSFSTLEIQRTEQGDSAMYLCASSFSGYNEQFFGPGTRLTVL.

This chain links TRBV4-3 with TRBJ1-1; TCRdb's D call of TRBD1 is untestable without DNA. The V gene's germline CDR1 is LGHNA and CDR2 YSLEER. The CDR3 sequence is 15 residues long. This chain's CDR3 is CASSQKSTGNTEAFF.

The chain is built from TRBV4-3 and TRBJ2-4. CDR3 length equals 14 residues. Germline CDR1 reads LGHNA; CDR2 reads YSLEER. CDR3 region: CASSGTAAKNIQYF.

The rearrangement joins TRBV20-1 to TRBJ2-7; the D gene TCRdb calls, TRBD1, cannot be checked with no DNA. The V gene's germline CDR1 is DFQATT and CDR2 SNEGSKA (reference sequence). This CDR3 region has 17 residues. CDR3 residues: CSARDFSGQGISYEQYF.

This sequence joins TRBV6-1 and TRBJ2-4; the TCRdb D gene call, TRBD1, has no DNA to confirm it. The germline V gene has CDR1 MNHNS and CDR2 SASEGT. The CDR3 spans 16 residues. The chain's CDR3 is CASSERGGVLGNIQYF.